The 26 T cell receptor beta chains below come from one sample, sequenced in a study of control samples from healthy donors and cancer patients. Clones were read by immunoSEQ multiplex PCR, and TCRdb kept only the in-frame ones, dropping some. The sample lists under 130,000 clones; under 90% were seen once. Sequencing was performed on blood. The source of these receptors is a woman between 45 and 65 years old in good health.

The rearrangement uses TRBV7-2 and TRBJ2-1; 8 bases align to TRBD1. The CDR3 consists of 15 residues. V was pared by 5 bases and J by 7 bases, with 10 bases of the junction left unmatched. Germline assignment: CDR1 SGHTA and CDR2 FQGNSA. The CDR3 DNA is TGTGCCAGCAGCCTATACGGACAGGGTAGTAATGAGCAGTTCTTC. This gives the protein CASSLYGQGSNEQFF.

The chain combines TRBV5-4 with TRBJ2-7; TRBD1 is a possible D gene (6 bases). Looked up from germline, CDR1 is SGHNT and CDR2 is YYREEE (reference sequence). The CDR3 loop spans 17 amino acids. The V and J ends lost 4 bases and 12 bases respectively, with 32 bases between them. CDR3 DNA: TGTGCCAGCAGCCGACCCACGCAGGGGTTGGCTCCCGGGAAACTGTACTTC. Residues: CASSRPTQGLAPGKLYF.

The rearrangement joins TRBV28 to TRBJ1-2; TRBD1 matches 11 bases. The CDR3 is 15 amino acids. J lost 7 bases, V lost 4 bases, and 8 bases had no gene match. Germline V CDR1 and CDR2: MDHEN, SYDVKM. The CDR3 protein is CASSYRDRGLGGYTF. In DNA form, the CDR3 reads TGTGCCAGCAGTTACCGGGACAGGGGGTTGGGTGGCTACACCTTC.

This clone was picked up one time. This chain uses TRBV5-4 with TRBJ2-5; TRBD1 matches 7 bases. CDR1 and CDR2 from the germline V gene are SGHNT and YYREEE (reference sequence). V lost 6 bases and J lost 3; bases outside the gene matches: 5. The CDR3 is 13 amino acids. The CDR3 is CASNTGTEETQYF. Written as DNA, the CDR3 is TGTGCCAGCAACACAGGGACAGAAGAGACCCAGTACTTC.

The chain links TRBV2 to TRBJ2-2; 7 bases fit TRBD2. Per the germline V gene, CDR1 is SNHLY and CDR2 is FYNNEI. The length of the CDR3 is 14 residues. The ends lost 7 bases at V and 5 bases at J; junction bases unmatched: 7. The DNA of the CDR3 is TGTGCCAGCACCCGGGGGGTGGGGACCGGGGAGCTGTTTTTT. This codes for CASTRGVGTGELFF.

This chain links TRBV19 with TRBJ1-5, with 8 bases aligning to TRBD1. V trimming: 7 bases; J trimming: 0 bases; junction bases outside the gene matches: 5. The CDR3 covers 15 residues. Germline-derived CDR1 and CDR2 are LNHDA and SQIVND (reference sequence). The DNA for the CDR3 is TGTGCCAGTACGGACAGGGATCGTAGCAATCAGCCCCAGCATTTT. It codes for CASTDRDRSNQPQHF.

The J gene is TRBJ2-2, the V gene TRBV7-2; 9 bases are shared with TRBD1. The CDR3 contains 16 residues. Trimming took 4 bases from V and 3 from J; bases not matched to a gene: 6. The germline V gene has CDR1 SGHTA and CDR2 FQGNSA. CDR3 sequence reads: CASSYHRGPDTGELFF. The CDR3 DNA follows: TGTGCCAGCAGCTATCACAGGGGGCCTGACACCGGGGAGCTGTTTTTT.

The chain has TRBV15 and TRBJ1-1; the D is unclear. Germline V gives CDR1 LNHNV, CDR2 YYDKDF (reference sequence). The CDR3 runs to 14 residues. V lost 0 bases, J lost 5 bases, and 10 bases lay in between. The CDR3 spells CATSRDFRGTEAFF. Here the CDR3 DNA reads TGTGCCACCAGCAGAGATTTCCGAGGGACTGAAGCTTTCTTT.

The rearrangement joins TRBV6-5 to TRBJ1-5; unclear D gene. Germline CDR1 reads MNHEY; CDR2 reads SVGAGI. Trimming pared 8 bases from V and 2 bases from J, leaving 10 bases between. This CDR3 has 13 amino acids. The chain's CDR3 is CASRDSGNQPQHF. In DNA form, the CDR3 reads TGTGCCAGCCGAGACTCGGGCAATCAGCCCCAGCATTTT.

The chain combines TRBV10-3 with TRBJ2-4, with 7 bases fitting TRBD1. Losses at the gene ends were 10 bases for V and 7 bases for J; bases not matched to a gene: 7. The CDR3 is made up of 12 amino acids. Per the germline V gene, CDR1 is ENHRY and CDR2 is SYGVKD. CDR3 residues: CATSDRDNIQYF. The CDR3 DNA sequence: TGTGCCACGAGCGACAGGGACAACATTCAGTACTTC.

This chain uses TRBV5-6 with TRBJ1-2, with TRBD1 identical over 8 bases. CDR1 and CDR2 (germline): SGHDT, YYEEEE. Germline trimming cut 4 bases from V and 0 bases from J; bases unmatched to any gene: 11. CDR3 length: 17 residues. CDR3 DNA sequence: TGTGCCAGCAGCGGGAAGACAGGGGCTACCCCTAACTATGGCTACACCTTC. Its protein is CASSGKTGATPNYGYTF.

This clone has more than one count but fewer than ten. The chain has TRBV5-4 and TRBJ1-4, with D maybe TRBD1 (5 bases). Germline CDR1 SGHNT, CDR2 YYREEE (reference sequence). This CDR3 is built from 15 residues. V lost 0 bases and J 8 bases, leaving 14 bases between the germline ends. In nucleotides, the CDR3 is TGTGCCAGCAGCTTGGAGAGGGCCGGGGGGGAAAAACTGTTTTTT. Encoded protein: CASSLERAGGEKLFF.

The chain combines TRBV27 with TRBJ2-1; D is perhaps TRBD1 or TRBD2 (5 bases each). The germline gives CDR1 MNHEY, CDR2 SMNVEV (reference sequence). V lost 3 bases to trimming and J lost 3 bases, with 9 bases between them. This CDR3 spans 14 amino acids. The CDR3 sequence: CASSFWGNYNEQFF. DNA of the CDR3: TGTGCCAGCAGTTTCTGGGGGAACTACAATGAGCAGTTCTTC.

The chain employs TRBV2 and TRBJ1-5; D gene unclear. CDR1 is SNHLY and CDR2 is FYNNEI in the germline V gene. Trimming took 6 bases from V and 10 from J, leaving 22 bases between them. The length of the CDR3 is 15 residues. The CDR3 sequence is CASSPEGSAARPQHF. DNA for the CDR3: TGTGCCAGCAGCCCCGAGGGCTCCGCAGCGAGACCCCAGCATTTT.

The gene calls are TRBV7-2 and TRBJ2-5; 9 nucleotides agree with TRBD2. Germline lookup yields CDR1 SGHTA and CDR2 FQGNSA. V shed 7 bases, J shed 5 bases, and the junction held 17 bases outside the gene matches. The CDR3 consists of 17 residues. CDR3 sequence: CASTLRGWREGRETQYF. In DNA, the CDR3 is TGTGCCAGCACACTGCGCGGATGGCGGGAGGGCAGGGAGACCCAGTACTTC.

This clone appeared once. The chain combines TRBV6-1 with TRBJ2-4; no firm D call. Germline V gene sequence: CDR1 MNHNS, CDR2 SASEGT. CDR3 length equals 13 residues. Trimming took 3 bases from V and 8 from J, leaving 11 bases between them. The CDR3 bases are TGTGCCAGCAGTGACGGCCTCCATGACATTCAGTACTTC. This sequence encodes CASSDGLHDIQYF.

The chain recombines TRBV28 with TRBJ1-1; a weak D match, TRBD1 (5 bases). Germline V gene sequence: CDR1 MDHEN, CDR2 SYDVKM. Between the trimmed V and J ends, which lost 7 bases and 8 bases, there was a span of 8 bases. This CDR3 is built from 10 residues. This chain's CDR3 is CASIGDEAFF. In DNA form, the CDR3 reads TGTGCCAGCATTGGGGACGAAGCTTTCTTT.

This clone was picked up one time. V and J are TRBV7-2 and TRBJ2-7, with 8 bases fitting TRBD1. The CDR3 contains 15 residues. The V segment lost 2 bases and the J segment 1 base; nucleotides outside the gene matches: 4. CDR1 and CDR2 from the germline V gene are SGHTA and FQGNSA. The CDR3 is CASSLQGTGSYEQYF. CDR3 in DNA: TGTGCCAGCAGCTTACAAGGGACAGGTTCCTACGAGCAGTACTTC.

This clone was seen a single time. The chain couples TRBV19 to TRBJ1-2, with a weak D call TRBD1 (5 bases). Between the trimmed V and J ends, which lost 1 base and 0 bases, there was a span of 15 bases. This CDR3 comprises 17 residues. Germline V lookup: CDR1 LNHDA, CDR2 SQIVND (reference sequence). CDR3 region: CASSIGQFISPNYGYTF. The CDR3 coding sequence is TGTGCCAGTAGTATAGGACAGTTTATTTCCCCTAACTATGGCTACACCTTC. Drawing the rest from reference TRBV19 and TRBJ1-2, the complete variable domain is DGGITQSPKYLFRKEGQNVTLSCEQNLNHDAMYWYRQDPGQGLRLIYYSQIVNDFQKGDIAEGYSVSREKKESFPLTVTSAQKNPTAFYLCASSIGQFISPNYGYTFGSGTRLTVV.

The rearrangement joins TRBV5-1 to TRBJ1-1; the D is unclear. V lost 6 bases, J lost 4 bases, and 13 bases lay in between. Germline CDR1 is SGHRS and CDR2 is YFSETQ. There are 13 residues in the CDR3. CDR3 sequence reads: CASIPTEGTEAFF. CDR3 DNA sequence: TGCGCCAGCATTCCGACGGAAGGCACTGAAGCTTTCTTT.

This chain joins TRBV20-1 and TRBJ2-5; unclear D gene. The V and J ends lost 3 bases and 2 bases respectively, with 10 bases between them. Germline V gene data show CDR1 as DFQATT and CDR2 as SNEGSKA (reference sequence). This CDR3 is 13 amino acids long. DNA for the CDR3: TGCAGTGCTAGTCCTAGGGCGCAAGAGACCCAGTACTTC. Encoded protein: CSASPRAQETQYF.

The gene calls are TRBV7-2 and TRBJ1-4; no definite D call. Germline assignment: CDR1 SGHTA and CDR2 FQGNSA. Trimming took 1 base from V and 0 from J, leaving 9 bases between them. CDR3 size: 16 residues. CDR3 sequence: CASSLEVVATNEKLFF. Written as DNA, the CDR3 is TGTGCCAGCAGCTTAGAGGTTGTCGCAACTAATGAAAAACTGTTTTTT.

This clone was seen repeatedly, ten times or more. The rearrangement links TRBV25-1 to TRBJ2-7; maybe TRBD2 (5 bases). V was clipped by 3 bases and J by 0 bases, with 15 bases between them. The germline V gene has CDR1 MGHDK and CDR2 SYGVNS. The CDR3 extends over 16 amino acids. The chain's CDR3 is CASSDNAGPSSYEQYF. For the CDR3, the DNA is TGTGCCAGCAGTGATAACGCGGGCCCGTCCTCCTACGAGCAGTACTTC.

The V and J genes are TRBV5-1 and TRBJ1-1, with a weak D call TRBD1 (5 bases). The V gene's germline CDR1 is SGHRS and CDR2 YFSETQ. The ends were cut back, 4 bases at V and 6 bases at J, with 22 bases in the middle. The CDR3 consists of 16 residues. CDR3 amino acids: CASSPGGLGRGAEAFF. CDR3 coding DNA: TGCGCCAGCAGCCCCGGCGGATTGGGACGAGGGGCTGAAGCTTTCTTT.

V usage is TRBV28 and J usage is TRBJ2-7; 7 nucleotides align to TRBD1. The J segment lost 6 bases and the V segment lost 8 bases, leaving 7 bases of the junction unmatched. In germline, CDR1 is MDHEN, CDR2 SYDVKM. The CDR3 covers 12 residues. Written as DNA, the CDR3 is TGTGCCAGCGAGGGGGCCCGCCTCGAGCAGTACTTC. Translation: CASEGARLEQYF.

CDR3 residues: CASSLGLRENTGELFF. The CDR3 coding sequence is TGTGCCAGCAGCTTGGGACTAAGAGAGAACACCGGGGAGCTGTTTTTT. The chain links TRBV5-4 to TRBJ2-2; possibly TRBD2 for D (5 bases). Germline lookup yields CDR1 SGHNT and CDR2 YYREEE (reference sequence). This CDR3 spans 16 amino acids. V was cut by 0 bases and J by 1 base, with 10 bases left in between. Full variable domain (outside the CDR3, taken from reference TRBV5-4 and TRBJ2-2): ETGVTQSPTHLIKTRGQQVTLRCSSQSGHNTVSWYQQALGQGPQFIFQYYREEENGRGNFPPRFSGLQFPNYSSELNVNALELDDSALYLCASSLGLRENTGELFFGEGSRLTVL.